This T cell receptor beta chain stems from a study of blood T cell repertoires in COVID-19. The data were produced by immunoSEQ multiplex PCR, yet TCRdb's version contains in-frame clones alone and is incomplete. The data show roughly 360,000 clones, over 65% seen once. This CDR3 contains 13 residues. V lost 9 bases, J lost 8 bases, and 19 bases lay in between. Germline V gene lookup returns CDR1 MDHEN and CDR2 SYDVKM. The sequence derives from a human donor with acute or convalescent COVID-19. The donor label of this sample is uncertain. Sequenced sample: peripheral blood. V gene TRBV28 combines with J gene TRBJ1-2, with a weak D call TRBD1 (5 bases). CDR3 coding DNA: TGTGCCAGTTATTCAGGGTCCTATGGGGGCTACACCTTC. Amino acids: CASYSGSYGGYTF.